The 29 T cell receptor beta chains given below trace back to one sample, sequenced in a study of OX40 agonist ivuxolimab in advanced cancers. The assay was immunoSEQ multiplex PCR, and TCRdb's table has in-frame clones only and misses some. The sample contains 23,000 or so clones, approximately 86% of which appear only once. The sequenced sample was CD4+ or CD8+ T cells sorted from blood, obtained in a trial of the OX40 agonist ivuxolimab. The receptors come from an adult with an advanced solid tumor such as melanoma, head and neck, liver or kidney cancer.

This chain connects TRBV4-2 to TRBJ2-1; 7 bases map to TRBD2. Germline V gene data show CDR1 as LGHNA and CDR2 as YNFKEQ. V was pared by 0 bases and J by 0 bases, with 2 bases of the junction left unmatched. CDR3 length: 16 amino acids. CDR3: CASSQEPGGSYNEQFF. The CDR3 DNA reads as TGTGCCAGCAGCCAAGAACCGGGGGGCTCCTACAATGAGCAGTTCTTC.

The chain joins TRBV7-8 to TRBJ1-5; D remains unclear. Trimming took off 0 bases at V and 0 bases at J, with 15 bases between the two ends. The CDR3 contains 18 residues. Germline V gives CDR1 SGHVS, CDR2 FQNEAQ. In DNA, the CDR3 is TGTGCCAGCAGCTTAGCGCCGGGCGGACCGGATAGCAATCAGCCCCAGCATTTT. Its protein product is CASSLAPGGPDSNQPQHF.

This clone was picked up one time. This chain links TRBV19 with TRBJ2-7, with 8 bases lining up with TRBD1. J lost 3 bases, V lost 3 bases, and 25 bases had no gene match. The CDR3 is made up of 21 amino acids. Looked up from germline, CDR1 is LNHDA and CDR2 is SQIVND (reference sequence). As DNA, the CDR3 is TGTGCCAGTAGTATCGTCCACAGGTTATTACGTTTGGGACAGGTCGGCTACGAGCAGTACTTC. Its translation is CASSIVHRLLRLGQVGYEQYF.

V usage is TRBV5-5 and J usage is TRBJ1-1; no clear D gene. This CDR3 spans 15 amino acids. V shed 0 bases and J shed 2 bases, with 11 bases lying between them. Germline V gene data show CDR1 as SGHKS and CDR2 as YYEKEE (reference sequence). CDR3 region: CASSLVSWTNTEAFF. CDR3 nucleotide sequence: TGTGCCAGCAGCTTGGTAAGTTGGACCAACACTGAAGCTTTCTTT.

This clone was counted a single time. V is TRBV4-3 and J is TRBJ2-3, with D perhaps matching TRBD2 (6 bases). This CDR3 is built from 17 residues. Germline values: CDR1 LGHNA, CDR2 YSLEER. Trimming stripped 1 base from V and 5 bases from J, with 19 bases between. The CDR3: CASSQVEQGGEEDTQYF. The CDR3 DNA follows: TGCGCCAGCAGCCAAGTAGAGCAAGGCGGGGAGGAAGATACGCAGTATTTT.

V usage is TRBV7-9 and J usage is TRBJ2-1, with TRBD1 matching 7 bases. The CDR3 length is 15 residues. Trimming at V came to 5 bases and at J to 0 bases, leaving 4 bases not matched to a gene. Germline CDR1 is SEHNR and CDR2 is FQNEAQ (reference sequence). The chain's CDR3 is CASSPTGASYNEQFF. DNA for the CDR3: TGTGCCAGCAGCCCTACAGGGGCCTCCTACAATGAGCAGTTCTTC.

In its sample, this clone is medium-sized (0.01 to 0.1%). V is TRBV7-9 and J is TRBJ2-7; D uncertain. Germline-derived CDR1 and CDR2 are SEHNR and FQNEAQ (reference sequence). V lost 10 bases to trimming and J lost 2 bases, with 15 bases between them. The CDR3 consists of 13 residues. This chain's CDR3 is CAILDGPTYEQYF. Here the CDR3 DNA reads TGTGCCATCCTGGACGGTCCGACCTACGAGCAGTACTTC.

The rearrangement links TRBV25-1 to TRBJ1-3; D unresolved. V was shortened by 6 bases and J by 0 bases, with 12 bases between the two germline ends. The CDR3 extends over 15 amino acids. Per germline, CDR1 MGHDK and CDR2 SYGVNS. The chain's CDR3 is CASRHRGNSGNTIYF. CDR3 DNA: TGTGCCAGCAGACACCGGGGAAACTCTGGAAACACCATATATTTT. The full variable domain, completed using reference TRBV25-1 and TRBJ1-3, is EADIYQTPRYLVIGTGKKITLECSQTMGHDKMYWYQQDPGMELHLIHYSYGVNSTEKGDLSSESTVSRIRTEHFPLTLESARPSHTSQYLCASRHRGNSGNTIYFGEGSWLTVV.

The chain combines TRBV4-3 with TRBJ2-5, with 8 bases aligning to TRBD2. CDR1 is LGHNA, CDR2 YSLEER, per germline. V lost 5 bases, J lost 4 bases, and 15 bases stayed unmatched. The CDR3 extends over 17 amino acids. CDR3 amino acids: CASSSEVSGGRLETQYF. For the CDR3, the DNA is TGCGCCAGCAGCTCAGAGGTCAGCGGGGGTCGATTAGAGACCCAGTACTTC.

This clone was recorded once. The chain is built from TRBV2 and TRBJ2-7; D may be TRBD1 or TRBD2 (6 bases each). V gave up 4 bases and J gave up 4 bases, with 14 bases separating them. CDR1 is SNHLY and CDR2 is FYNNEI in the germline V gene. This CDR3 has 14 residues. The CDR3 loop is CASSARGPGYEQYF. CDR3 coding DNA: TGTGCCAGCAGTGCCCGGGGGCCGGGGTACGAGCAGTACTTC.

The genes are TRBV7-2 and TRBJ2-3; D may match TRBD1 or TRBD2 (5 bases each). This CDR3 is built from 16 residues. Germline CDR1 reads SGHTA; CDR2 reads FQGNSA. V was clipped by 5 bases and J by 5 bases, with 20 bases between them. CDR3 DNA: TGTGCCAGCAGCCTACTAGTAAGGGGCACAAGAGATACGCAGTATTTT. It is translated as CASSLLVRGTRDTQYF.

This clone was seen only once. The chain carries TRBV27 and TRBJ1-2; no definite D call. The CDR3 runs to 12 residues. Trimming took off 8 bases at V and 4 bases at J, with 11 bases between the two ends. The V gene's germline CDR1 is MNHEY and CDR2 SMNVEV (reference sequence). The CDR3: CASGLGGYGYTF. The CDR3 DNA reads TGTGCCAGCGGCCTAGGCGGCTATGGCTACACCTTC.

The chain uses TRBV27 and TRBJ1-2, with D perhaps TRBD1 (5 bases). Germline CDR1 is MNHEY and CDR2 is SMNVEV (reference sequence). The CDR3 totals 15 residues. V lost 5 bases and J 3 bases, leaving 16 bases between the germline ends. CDR3 loop: CASSPPGARDYGYTF. CDR3 bases: TGTGCCAGCAGTCCACCCGGGGCCAGGGACTATGGCTACACCTTC.

CDR3 DNA sequence: TGTGCCAGCAGCTTAGAGGCTGGGACAGGGCTCAACAATGAGCAGTTCTTC. It is translated as CASSLEAGTGLNNEQFF. The V gene is TRBV7-9, the J gene TRBJ2-1, with TRBD1 matching over 9 bases. The CDR3 length is 17 residues. Germline CDR1 reads SEHNR; CDR2 reads FQNEAQ (reference sequence). With V trimmed by 1 base and J by 5 bases, 9 bases remained unmatched.

The chain employs TRBV13 and TRBJ2-3, with 9 bases aligning to TRBD2. This CDR3 has 15 amino acids. CDR1 PRHDT and CDR2 FYEKMQ come from the germline V gene (reference sequence). V trimming: 3 bases; J trimming: 4 bases; junction bases outside the gene matches: 5. This CDR3 is CASSLAGGLADTQYF. In DNA form, the CDR3 reads TGTGCCAGCAGCTTGGCGGGGGGGCTCGCAGATACGCAGTATTTT.

CDR3 region: CASSGEDRGYEQYF. CDR3 bases: TGTGCCAGCAGTGGGGAGGACAGGGGATACGAGCAGTACTTC. This rearrangement joins TRBV2 to TRBJ2-7; TRBD1 matches at 9 bases. From germline, CDR1 is SNHLY and CDR2 FYNNEI. The CDR3 is 14 amino acids. V gave up 4 bases and J gave up 4 bases; unmatched junction bases: 5.

The chain employs TRBV7-9 and TRBJ2-4; a weak D match, TRBD2 (5 bases). Germline lookup yields CDR1 SEHNR and CDR2 FQNEAQ (reference sequence). V was pared by 0 bases and J by 2 bases, with 14 bases between. CDR3 length: 17 residues. As DNA, the CDR3 is TGTGCCAGCAGCTTAGCGTCAGGAGGAGCGACCAAAAACATTCAGTACTTC. Residues: CASSLASGGATKNIQYF.

The J gene is TRBJ2-1, the V gene TRBV11-1; D unclear. The V and J ends lost 7 bases and 0 bases respectively, with 16 bases between them. In germline, CDR1 is SGHAT, CDR2 FQDESV (reference sequence). This CDR3 has 16 residues. Written as DNA, the CDR3 is TGTGCCAGCAACTATGATATCTCGAGCTCCTACAATGAGCAGTTCTTC. Its translation is CASNYDISSSYNEQFF.

This chain uses TRBV9 with TRBJ2-5; D perhaps matches TRBD2 (6 bases). Trimming took 4 bases from V and 7 from J, leaving 20 bases between them. The CDR3 spans 15 residues. Germline values: CDR1 SGDLS, CDR2 YYNGEE. In nucleotides, the CDR3 is TGTGCCAGCAGCCCCGCCGGGGGTCCCATGTGGACCCAGTACTTC. Translation: CASSPAGGPMWTQYF.

The genes are TRBV5-4 and TRBJ2-7; D is uncertain. Germline CDR1 SGHNT, CDR2 YYREEE (reference sequence). Deletions cut 0 bases from V and 3 bases from J, with 16 bases between. The CDR3 runs to 16 residues. The CDR3, as DNA: TGTGCCAGCAGCTTGGCCAACGGTGGCAGGCGCTACGAGCAGTACTTC. Its translation is CASSLANGGRRYEQYF.

V and J are TRBV7-9 and TRBJ1-4; TRBD1 matches 8 bases. J lost 3 bases, V lost 5 bases, and 2 bases had no gene match. The CDR3 is 14 residues long. Germline loops: CDR1 SEHNR, CDR2 FQNEAQ (reference sequence). The CDR3 here is CASSPGQANEKLFF. The DNA for the CDR3 is TGTGCCAGCAGCCCGGGACAGGCTAATGAAAAACTGTTTTTT. The full variable domain, rest sourced from reference TRBV7-9 and TRBJ1-4, is DTGVSQNPRHKITKRGQNVTFRCDPISEHNRLYWYRQTLGQGPEFLTYFQNEAQLEKSRLLSDRFSAERPKGSFSTLEIQRTEQGDSAMYLCASSPGQANEKLFFGSGTQLSVL.

The V call is TRBV2, the J call TRBJ1-1; D uncertain. Between the trimmed V and J ends, which lost 1 base and 0 bases, there was a span of 9 bases. Germline V lookup: CDR1 SNHLY, CDR2 FYNNEI. The CDR3 totals 15 residues. The CDR3 coding sequence is TGTGCCAGCAGTGAAGGTCGGGAGTTGAACACTGAAGCTTTCTTT. This translates into CASSEGRELNTEAFF.

This chain links TRBV27 with TRBJ1-5; unclear D gene. This CDR3 is built from 13 residues. CDR1 is MNHEY, CDR2 SMNVEV, per germline (reference sequence). V was trimmed by 3 bases and J by 3 bases, leaving 6 bases between them. DNA of the CDR3: TGTGCCAGCAGTTTCGGGGTCAATCAGCCCCAGCATTTT. It yields the protein CASSFGVNQPQHF.

This chain connects TRBV9 to TRBJ1-2; 12 bases map to TRBD1. The CDR3 is 15 amino acids. V dropped 4 bases and J dropped 4; count of bases not matched to a gene: 5. Germline assignment: CDR1 SGDLS and CDR2 YYNGEE. The CDR3 loop is CASSPGGQGAYGYTF. DNA of the CDR3: TGTGCCAGCAGCCCTGGGGGACAGGGGGCCTATGGCTACACCTTC.

This clone was observed a handful of times. This chain uses TRBV7-9 with TRBJ1-5, with D possibly TRBD1 on 6 matching bases. The CDR3 consists of 14 residues. Germline-derived CDR1 and CDR2 are SEHNR and FQNEAQ (reference sequence). V was trimmed by 5 bases and J by 7 bases, leaving 15 bases between them. Here the CDR3 DNA reads TGTGCCAGCAGCCGTACAGGGCCGGGGCAGCCCCAGCATTTT. As protein: CASSRTGPGQPQHF.

The chain carries TRBV6-5 and TRBJ1-1; D remains ambiguous. Germline CDR1 reads MNHEY; CDR2 reads SVGAGI. Trimming shortened V by 0 bases and J by 5 bases, and 10 bases separated the two germline ends. This CDR3 contains 14 residues. The CDR3 reads CASSYSLFGTEAFF. The CDR3 bases are TGTGCCAGCAGTTACTCACTTTTTGGTACTGAAGCTTTCTTT.

V gene TRBV14 combines with J gene TRBJ1-2; TRBD1 matches at 8 bases. Germline trimming cut 4 bases from V and 2 bases from J; bases unmatched to any gene: 6. In germline, CDR1 is SGHDN, CDR2 FVKESK. The CDR3 consists of 15 residues. CDR3 in DNA: TGTGCCAGCAGCCCTTGGAACAGGGGGAACTATGGCTACACCTTC. As protein: CASSPWNRGNYGYTF.

This chain joins TRBV5-6 and TRBJ1-4; D is ambiguous. V lost 2 bases to trimming and J lost 3 bases, with 2 bases between them. The CDR3 loop spans 12 amino acids. The V gene's germline CDR1 is SGHDT and CDR2 YYEEEE. The CDR3 coding sequence is TGTGCCAGCAGCTTAGCTAATGAAAAACTGTTTTTT. Translating it yields CASSLANEKLFF.

The V gene is TRBV29-1, the J gene TRBJ1-3; D not resolved. The CDR3 covers 15 residues. CDR1 and CDR2 (germline): SQVTM, ANQGSEA. V was trimmed by 4 bases and J by 0 bases, leaving 13 bases between them. This CDR3 reads CSVVGPGPSGNTIYF. CDR3 bases: TGCAGCGTTGTGGGTCCGGGCCCCTCTGGAAACACCATATATTTT.